Listed here are 6 T cell receptor beta chains from one sample, sequenced in a study of early T cells in non-severe SARS-CoV-2 infection. TCRdb reanalysed the 5' RACE reads using MiXCR and keeps one entry per CDR3 protein. Seen here are tens of thousands of distinct CDR3 sequences, roughly 15% observed once, and the top ten hold 3% to 5%. Sample: whole blood, taken at baseline. These receptors all stem from an adult who was a healthcare worker with PCR-confirmed SARS-CoV-2 infection or an uninfected control (not recorded which).

This clonotype was detected many times. The chain has TRBV9 and TRBJ2-1; 10 bases align to TRBD1. V was pared by 4 bases and J by 9 bases, with 10 bases of the junction left unmatched. The germline CDR1 and CDR2 sequences are SGDLS and YYNGEE. CDR3 length: 15 residues. As DNA, the CDR3 is TGTGCCAGCAGCACGGGACAGGGGATATTAGTTGAGCAGTTCTTC. Protein product: CASSTGQGILVEQFF.

This clonotype was recorded a few times. This sequence joins TRBV6-6 and TRBJ1-4; 8 bases are shared with TRBD1. This CDR3 comprises 14 residues. The J segment lost 8 bases and the V segment lost 6 bases, leaving 8 bases of the junction unmatched. The V gene's germline CDR1 is MNHNY and CDR2 SVGAGI (reference sequence). Here the CDR3 DNA reads TGTGCCAGCAGGCCCGACAGGGGCCGGGAAAAACTGTTTTTT. Amino acids: CASRPDRGREKLFF.

V and J are TRBV4-1 and TRBJ2-1; D gene ambiguous. The length of the CDR3 is 13 residues. The V and J ends lost 1 base and 6 bases respectively, with 7 bases between them. From germline, CDR1 is MGHRA and CDR2 YSYEKL. This CDR3 reads CASSQGNINEQFF. In nucleotides, the CDR3 is TGCGCCAGCAGCCAAGGGAACATCAATGAGCAGTTCTTC.

The chain uses TRBV20-1 and TRBJ2-4; TRBD1 or TRBD2 may be the D gene (5 bases each). The germline V and J ends were trimmed by 6 bases and 1 base, with 13 bases remaining between them. Germline V lookup: CDR1 DFQATT, CDR2 SNEGSKA (reference sequence). The length of the CDR3 is 14 residues. The CDR3 sequence is CSAPGRTAKNIQYF. In nucleotides, the CDR3 is TGCAGTGCCCCGGGGCGGACGGCCAAAAACATTCAGTACTTC.

The gene calls are TRBV27 and TRBJ2-3; 7 bases align to TRBD2. Losses at the gene ends were 5 bases for V and 2 bases for J; bases not matched to a gene: 4. The V gene's germline CDR1 is MNHEY and CDR2 SMNVEV (reference sequence). The length of the CDR3 is 14 residues. CDR3 residues: CASSATSVTDTQYF. The CDR3 bases are TGTGCCAGCAGTGCCACTAGCGTCACAGATACGCAGTATTTT.

Many counts were recorded for this clonotype. The J gene is TRBJ2-1, the V gene TRBV7-3; 11 nucleotides align to TRBD2. The CDR3 is 15 residues long. Germline V CDR1 and CDR2: SGHTA, FQGTGA. The ends lost 5 bases at V and 3 bases at J; junction bases unmatched: 3. The CDR3, as DNA: TGTGCCAGCAGCCCCGGGACTAGCGGCTACAATGAGCAGTTCTTC. Its translation: CASSPGTSGYNEQFF.